This TCR beta chain was captured by sequencing in a study of T cell responses to AZD1222 COVID-19 vaccine. Study findings and constraints: Baseline seropositivity occurred in only a handful of AZD1222 recipients. With dominance at 160-218 and 743-854, vaccine-associated CD4 TCRs spanned spike.

Generated by immunoSEQ multiplex PCR, the TCRdb table keeps only in-frame clones and is missing some. In the table there are 110,000 to 150,000 clones, 75% to 90% of which are singletons. Details on this clone: No antigen is known for it.

Sequenced here: peripheral blood, sampled on day 0 of AZD1222 vaccination. The sequence was obtained from an adult in good health.

The CDR3 loop is CASSFTGTVTGNTIYF. The CDR3 coding sequence is TGTGCCAGCAGTTTCACCGGGACAGTAACTGGAAACACCATATATTTT. The chain joins TRBV6-5 to TRBJ1-3; TRBD1 matches 7 bases. The CDR3 runs 16 residues. J was trimmed by 2 bases and V by 4 bases; bases with no gene match: 8. CDR1 is MNHEY, CDR2 SVGAGI, per germline.